Below are 29 T cell receptor beta chains sequenced from a single sample in a study of blood T cell repertoires in COVID-19. The protocol was immunoSEQ multiplex PCR, while the TCRdb copy is restricted to in-frame clones and leaves out a portion. The table shows hundreds of thousands of clones, with roughly 85% occurring only once. Sequenced material: peripheral blood. All receptors derive from a human donor in a cohort sampled during active COVID-19.

J is TRBJ2-7 and V is TRBV6-5; TRBD1 agrees at 8 bases. CDR1 and CDR2 (germline): MNHEY, SVGAGI. The CDR3 has 15 amino acids. V shed 7 bases and J 5 bases; nucleotides not matched to a gene: 13. CDR3 sequence reads: CASNPFQGARNEQYF. CDR3 bases: TGTGCCAGCAACCCTTTCCAGGGGGCCAGGAACGAGCAGTACTTC.

The J gene is TRBJ1-1, the V gene TRBV14; D is undetermined. V was clipped by 8 bases and J by 0 bases, with 10 bases between them. Germline CDR1 and CDR2: SGHDN and FVKESK. The CDR3 loop spans 13 amino acids. The CDR3 DNA reads as TGTGCCAGCCAGGAGGAACTGAACACTGAAGCTTTCTTT. Residues: CASQEELNTEAFF.

The chain employs TRBV5-1 and TRBJ2-3; D is possibly TRBD2 (6 bases). The CDR3 has 17 amino acids. CDR1 SGHRS and CDR2 YFSETQ come from the germline V gene. The germline V and J ends were trimmed by 4 bases and 1 base, with 19 bases remaining between them. CDR3 sequence: CASSIRTVGGGTDTQYF. Here the CDR3 DNA reads TGCGCCAGCAGCATCCGGACGGTCGGGGGTGGCACAGATACGCAGTATTTT.

The chain carries TRBV5-1 and TRBJ2-1; 8 bases map to TRBD2. The CDR3 totals 17 residues. CDR1 and CDR2 (germline): SGHRS, YFSETQ. J lost 0 bases, V lost 2 bases, and 7 bases had no gene match. CDR3 coding DNA: TGCGCCAGCAGCTTAGCGGGGGCCTCTGACTCCTACAATGAGCAGTTCTTC. This gives the protein CASSLAGASDSYNEQFF.

V is TRBV19 and J is TRBJ2-1, with 9 bases identical to TRBD1. V trimming: 3 bases; J trimming: 6 bases; junction bases outside the gene matches: 6. Germline assignment: CDR1 LNHDA and CDR2 SQIVND (reference sequence). CDR3 length equals 15 residues. In nucleotides, the CDR3 is TGTGCCAGTAGTATCAGGACAGGGGATCGCAATGAGCAGTTCTTC. Translation: CASSIRTGDRNEQFF. Variable domain in full (rest from reference TRBV19 and TRBJ2-1): DGGITQSPKYLFRKEGQNVTLSCEQNLNHDAMYWYRQDPGQGLRLIYYSQIVNDFQKGDIAEGYSVSREKKESFPLTVTSAQKNPTAFYLCASSIRTGDRNEQFFGPGTRLTVL.

V gene TRBV2 combines with J gene TRBJ2-7; 9 bases align to TRBD1. V lost 6 bases and J lost 6; bases outside the gene matches: 0. CDR3 length: 11 amino acids. Germline-derived CDR1 and CDR2 are SNHLY and FYNNEI. CDR3 in amino acids: CASRDRGEQYF. CDR3 sequence (DNA): TGTGCCAGCAGGGACAGGGGCGAGCAGTACTTC.

V is TRBV3-1 (or the pseudogene TRBV3-2) and J is TRBJ1-1, with 8 bases aligning to TRBD1. The ends lost 0 bases at V and 10 bases at J; junction bases unmatched: 10. CDR1 is LGHDT and CDR2 is YNNKEL in the germline V gene (reference sequence). This CDR3 region has 15 residues. The CDR3 nucleotides are TGTGCCAGCAGCCAAGATCGACAGGGGTTAAGTGGAGCTTTCTTT. Translating it yields CASSQDRQGLSGAFF.

This chain joins TRBV27 and TRBJ1-4; TRBD1 matches 7 bases. The CDR3 loop spans 15 amino acids. The V and J ends lost 5 bases and 3 bases, in that order; junction bases with no gene match: 6. CDR1 and CDR2 from the germline V gene are MNHEY and SMNVEV (reference sequence). Written as DNA, the CDR3 is TGTGCCAGCAGTACCAACAGGGGAGCTAATGAAAAACTGTTTTTT. It is translated as CASSTNRGANEKLFF.

In nucleotides, the CDR3 is TGTGCCAGTAGTATAGACGGTAGCGGGGGGACAGAGACCCAGTACTTC. Encoded protein: CASSIDGSGGTETQYF. The chain carries TRBV19 and TRBJ2-5, with 10 bases identical to TRBD2. The CDR3 has 16 residues. The germline V gene encodes CDR1 LNHDA and CDR2 SQIVND (reference sequence). Unmatched junction bases numbered 5, after V lost 0 bases and J lost 4 bases. Based on the CDR3 plus reference TRBV19 and TRBJ2-5, the full variable domain is DGGITQSPKYLFRKEGQNVTLSCEQNLNHDAMYWYRQDPGQGLRLIYYSQIVNDFQKGDIAEGYSVSREKKESFPLTVTSAQKNPTAFYLCASSIDGSGGTETQYFGPGTRLLVL.

As for this clone: This specimen includes other DNA sequences encoding the same CDR3. CDR3 loop: CASSEDRGMNTEAFF. The CDR3 DNA is TGTGCCAGCAGTGAGGACAGGGGAATGAACACTGAAGCTTTCTTT. This chain uses TRBV25-1 with TRBJ1-1; 9 nucleotides line up with TRBD1. CDR3 length: 15 residues. CDR1 is MGHDK, CDR2 SYGVNS, per germline. V gave up 3 bases and J gave up 0 bases; unmatched junction bases: 2.

This chain links TRBV6-5 with TRBJ2-4; 7 positions agree with TRBD1. This CDR3 spans 14 amino acids. Germline V gene data show CDR1 as MNHEY and CDR2 as SVGAGI. The trim removed 6 bases at V and 2 bases at J, leaving 4 bases unmatched. CDR3: CASSDRESKNIQYF. The CDR3 DNA follows: TGTGCCAGCAGCGACAGGGAATCCAAAAACATTCAGTACTTC.

As to this clone: Other DNA sequences in the sample encode the same CDR3. The J gene is TRBJ1-1, the V gene TRBV30, with a possible D match to TRBD1 (5 bases). With 3 bases removed from V and 1 base from J, the gap between germline ends came to 6 bases. CDR3 length: 12 amino acids. Germline V gene sequence: CDR1 GTSNPN, CDR2 SVGIG (reference sequence). CDR3 sequence (DNA): TGTGCCTGGAGGCAGGGGAACACTGAAGCTTTCTTT. It is translated as CAWRQGNTEAFF.

The V gene is TRBV6-1, the J gene TRBJ1-5, with D possibly being TRBD1 (6 bases). Trimming pared 2 bases from V and 9 bases from J, leaving 20 bases between. The CDR3 length is 16 residues. The germline gives CDR1 MNHNS, CDR2 SASEGT. As DNA, the CDR3 is TGTGCCAGCAGTGAAAATCTGGACAGAGCATTTTCGCCCCAGCATTTT. Protein product: CASSENLDRAFSPQHF.

The gene calls are TRBV23-1 and TRBJ2-5, with D possibly TRBD1 on 5 matching bases. TRBV23-1 has ORF status, its function being uncertain. V lost 8 bases to trimming and J lost 2 bases, with 24 bases between them. The CDR3 contains 17 residues. The DNA for the CDR3 is TGCGCCAGCTTTGTTGGGGCCCACGCAGCCCCACAAGAGACCCAGTACTTC. Its protein is CASFVGAHAAPQETQYF.

The chain has TRBV7-9 and TRBJ1-2; D perhaps matches TRBD1 (5 bases). Germline CDR1 is SEHNR and CDR2 is FQNEAQ (reference sequence). The CDR3 is made up of 16 amino acids. V was clipped by 1 base and J by 4 bases, with 16 bases between them. CDR3 protein: CASSLGAGGVGYGYTF. CDR3 coding DNA: TGTGCCAGCAGCTTAGGAGCGGGGGGAGTTGGCTATGGCTACACCTTC. The full variable domain, rest sourced from reference TRBV7-9 and TRBJ1-2, is DTGVSQNPRHKITKRGQNVTFRCDPISEHNRLYWYRQTLGQGPEFLTYFQNEAQLEKSRLLSDRFSAERPKGSFSTLEIQRTEQGDSAMYLCASSLGAGGVGYGYTFGSGTRLTVV.

The chain joins TRBV6-5 to TRBJ2-3; D not resolved. Per the germline V gene, CDR1 is MNHEY and CDR2 is SVGAGI. V gave up 7 bases and J gave up 4 bases, with 6 bases separating them. The CDR3 loop spans 11 amino acids. CDR3 in DNA: TGTGCCAGCACTAGAGCAGATACGCAGTATTTT. This codes for CASTRADTQYF.

The rearrangement joins TRBV3-1 (or the pseudogene TRBV3-2) to TRBJ1-5; TRBD1 aligns across 8 bases. Losses at the gene ends were 1 base for V and 5 bases for J; bases not matched to a gene: 4. The germline CDR1 and CDR2 sequences are LGHDT and YNNKEL (reference sequence). CDR3 length: 15 residues. CDR3 bases: TGTGCCAGCAGCCAAGCCCAGGGGGCCCATCAGCCCCAGCATTTT. As protein: CASSQAQGAHQPQHF.

This clone showed up many times. Within the sample, other DNA sequences also encode this same CDR3. The chain joins TRBV7-9 to TRBJ2-3; D may be TRBD2 (6 bases). Deletions cut 4 bases from V and 2 bases from J, with 13 bases between. Germline V gene lookup returns CDR1 SEHNR and CDR2 FQNEAQ (reference sequence). The CDR3 sequence is 15 residues long. The CDR3 DNA reads TGTGCCAGCAGCTCTAGTGGGGGGACCACAGATACGCAGTATTTT. Its protein is CASSSSGGTTDTQYF.

The chain combines TRBV29-1 with TRBJ1-5, with a possible D match to TRBD1 (6 bases). Germline V gives CDR1 SQVTM, CDR2 ANQGSEA. The CDR3 runs 12 residues. V lost 6 bases, J lost 4 bases, and 10 bases lay in between. Here the CDR3 reads CSVGDRNQPQHF. The CDR3 DNA sequence: TGCAGCGTAGGAGACAGGAATCAGCCCCAGCATTTT. Filled out from reference TRBV29-1 and TRBJ1-5, the complete variable domain reads SAVISQKPSRDICQRGTSLTIQCQVDSQVTMMFWYRQQPGQSLTLIATANQGSEATYESGFVIDKFPISRPNLTFSTLTVSNMSPEDSSIYLCSVGDRNQPQHFGDGTRLSIL.

This chain joins TRBV30 and TRBJ1-5; D is unclear. Trimming left V 0 bases short and J 1 base short, with 7 bases between. This CDR3 comprises 14 residues. Germline-derived CDR1 and CDR2 are GTSNPN and SVGIG (reference sequence). The CDR3 DNA sequence: TGTGCCTGGAGTGTACCGGGGAGCAATCAGCCCCAGCATTTT. Translation gives CAWSVPGSNQPQHF. Full variable domain (outside the CDR3, taken from reference TRBV30 and TRBJ1-5): SQTIHQWPATLVQPVGSPLSLECTVEGTSNPNLYWYRQAAGRGLQLLFYSVGIGQISSEVPQNLSASRPQDRQFILSSKKLLLSDSGFYLCAWSVPGSNQPQHFGDGTRLSIL.

The chain couples TRBV6-5 to TRBJ2-5; D remains unclear. From germline, CDR1 is MNHEY and CDR2 SVGAGI. This CDR3 contains 15 residues. Trimming took off 0 bases at V and 5 bases at J, with 13 bases between the two ends. CDR3 in amino acids: CASSYSMSSGETQYF. The CDR3 coding sequence is TGTGCCAGCAGTTACTCCATGTCCTCCGGGGAGACCCAGTACTTC.

The chain couples TRBV6-7 to TRBJ1-4; D is undetermined. TRBV6-7 falls under the ORF class, with uncertain function. The CDR3 is 15 residues long. V was clipped by 3 bases and J by 8 bases, with 16 bases between them. Here the CDR3 DNA reads TGTGCCAGCAGTTATTCGGGGAACCTTCGGGAAAAACTGTTTTTT. Protein product: CASSYSGNLREKLFF.

The CDR3 bases are TGTGCCAGCACCGCGGCCGATAATTCACCCCTCCACTTT. It encodes CASTAADNSPLHF. The chain carries TRBV7-9 and TRBJ1-6; no clear D gene. This CDR3 is 13 amino acids long. V was clipped by 7 bases and J by 5 bases, with 9 bases between them. Germline CDR1 is SEHNR and CDR2 is FQNEAQ (reference sequence).

The V call is TRBV27, the J call TRBJ2-7, with TRBD1 matching 8 bases. CDR1 and CDR2 (germline): MNHEY, SMNVEV (reference sequence). CDR3 length: 15 residues. With 3 bases clipped from V and 2 bases from J, the junction kept 6 bases outside the gene matches. As DNA, the CDR3 is TGTGCCAGCAGTTTGGGACAGGAGTTCCCCTACGAGCAGTACTTC. This encodes CASSLGQEFPYEQYF.

This chain joins TRBV11-3 and TRBJ2-7, with TRBD1 matching over 9 bases. The CDR3 extends over 14 amino acids. Germline V lookup: CDR1 SGHNT, CDR2 YENEEA. The V and J ends lost 2 bases and 5 bases, in that order; junction bases with no gene match: 4. Here the CDR3 reads CASSLTGTGNEQYF. As DNA, the CDR3 is TGTGCCAGCAGCTTAACCGGGACAGGGAACGAGCAGTACTTC.

V and J are TRBV4-1 and TRBJ2-3; 10 nucleotides agree with TRBD1. Looked up from germline, CDR1 is MGHRA and CDR2 is YSYEKL. V was pared by 4 bases and J by 4 bases, with 14 bases of the junction left unmatched. The CDR3 has 18 residues. Written as DNA, the CDR3 is TGCGCCAGCAGCCCGCCTTGGAAGGGACAGGGGTATGCAGATACGCAGTATTTT. Translation: CASSPPWKGQGYADTQYF.

J is TRBJ1-1 and V is TRBV9, with a tentative D call TRBD1 (5 bases). The germline gives CDR1 SGDLS, CDR2 YYNGEE. CDR3 size: 15 residues. Deletions cut 4 bases from V and 3 bases from J, with 16 bases between. CDR3 loop: CASSIIRGEDTEAFF. The CDR3, as DNA: TGTGCCAGCAGCATCATTCGGGGGGAGGACACTGAAGCTTTCTTT.

This clone was seen only once. V is TRBV3-1 (or the pseudogene TRBV3-2) and J is TRBJ2-1, with TRBD2 matching 8 bases. This CDR3 is built from 15 residues. V shed 6 bases, J shed 4 bases, and the junction held 8 bases outside the gene matches. Germline assignment: CDR1 LGHDT and CDR2 YNNKEL (reference sequence). The CDR3 DNA reads TGTGCCAGCAGGGTCTCGGGGGGGCCATACAATGAGCAGTTCTTC. Protein product: CASRVSGGPYNEQFF.

The rearrangement joins TRBV3-1 (or the pseudogene TRBV3-2) to TRBJ2-1; 11 bases are shared with TRBD2. The CDR3 length is 20 residues. V shed 5 bases and J 0 bases; nucleotides not matched to a gene: 15. Looked up from germline, CDR1 is LGHDT and CDR2 is YNNKEL (reference sequence). The CDR3 is CASSTAPLASGGNSYNEQFF. CDR3 DNA: TGTGCCAGCAGCACGGCCCCGTTGGCTAGCGGGGGGAACTCCTACAATGAGCAGTTCTTC.